Sequencing of this TCR beta chain was carried out in a study of early T cells in non-severe SARS-CoV-2 infection. Study context: Chains from this unsorted whole-blood bulk RNA could not be paired. Overall study results and limits: Comparison of clonotypes with VDJdb favored anti-spike CD8 responses while missing private and CD4 specificities.

The CDR3 contains 12 residues. Germline CDR1 reads SGDLS; CDR2 reads YYNGEE. V was clipped by 5 bases and J by 8 bases, with 13 bases between them. Individually, cDNA molecules had unique molecular identifiers attached to them. TCRdb used MiXCR to reprocess the 5' RACE reads, holding one entry per CDR3 protein. Among 55,000 to 65,000 distinct CDR3 sequences, roughly a tenth were seen once, and the ten largest hold around 6%. This clonotype was recorded at least ten times. Its antigen is not identified. The sequencing input was whole blood. The clonotype comes from an adult who was a healthcare worker with PCR-confirmed SARS-CoV-2 infection or an uninfected control (not recorded which). The chain employs TRBV9 and TRBJ1-1, with a possible D match to TRBD1 (5 bases). DNA for the CDR3: TGTGCCAGCAGGCCAAGTGGGGGGGAAGCTTTCTTT. Translation: CASRPSGGEAFF.